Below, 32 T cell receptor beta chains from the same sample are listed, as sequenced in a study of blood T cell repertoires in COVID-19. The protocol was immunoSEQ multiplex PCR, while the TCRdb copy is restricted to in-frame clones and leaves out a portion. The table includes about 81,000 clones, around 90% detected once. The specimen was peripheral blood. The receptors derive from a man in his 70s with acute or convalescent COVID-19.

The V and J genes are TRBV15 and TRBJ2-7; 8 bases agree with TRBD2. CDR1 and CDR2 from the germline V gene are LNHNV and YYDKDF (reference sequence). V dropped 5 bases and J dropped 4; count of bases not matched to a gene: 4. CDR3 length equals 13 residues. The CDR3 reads CATSAGGGYEQYF. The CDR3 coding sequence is TGTGCCACCAGCGCGGGAGGCGGATACGAGCAGTACTTC.

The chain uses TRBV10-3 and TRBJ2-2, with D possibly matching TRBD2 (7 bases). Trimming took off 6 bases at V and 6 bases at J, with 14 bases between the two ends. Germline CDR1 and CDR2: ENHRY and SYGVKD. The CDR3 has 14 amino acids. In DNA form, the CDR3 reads TGTGCCATCAGGGGGGCGGGAGAAGCCGGGGAGCTGTTTTTT. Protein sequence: CAIRGAGEAGELFF.

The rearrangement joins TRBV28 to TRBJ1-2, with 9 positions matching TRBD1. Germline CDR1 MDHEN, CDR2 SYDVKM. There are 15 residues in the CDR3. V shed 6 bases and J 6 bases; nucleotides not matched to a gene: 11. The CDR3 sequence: CASRITTGTGNGYTF. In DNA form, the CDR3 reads TGTGCCAGCAGGATTACGACCGGGACAGGGAATGGCTACACCTTC.

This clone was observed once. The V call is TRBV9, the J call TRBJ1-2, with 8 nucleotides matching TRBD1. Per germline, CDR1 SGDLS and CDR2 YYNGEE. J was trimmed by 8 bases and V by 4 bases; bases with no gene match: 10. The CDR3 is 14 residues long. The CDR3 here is CASSRQGIRLGYTF. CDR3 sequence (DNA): TGTGCCAGCAGCAGACAGGGGATTCGTCTGGGCTACACCTTC.

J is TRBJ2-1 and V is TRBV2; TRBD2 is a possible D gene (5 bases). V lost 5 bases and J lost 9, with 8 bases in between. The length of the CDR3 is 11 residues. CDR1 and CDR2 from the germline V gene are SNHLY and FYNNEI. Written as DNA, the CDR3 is TGTGCCAGCAGTACTAGTAGTGAGCAGTTCTTC. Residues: CASSTSSEQFF.

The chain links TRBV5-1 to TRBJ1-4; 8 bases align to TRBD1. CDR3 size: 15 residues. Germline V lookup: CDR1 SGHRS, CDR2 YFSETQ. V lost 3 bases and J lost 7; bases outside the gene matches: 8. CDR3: CASSSTGGESEKLFF. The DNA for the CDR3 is TGCGCCAGCAGCTCAACAGGGGGTGAGAGTGAAAAACTGTTTTTT. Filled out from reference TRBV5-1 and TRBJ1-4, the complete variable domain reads KAGVTQTPRYLIKTRGQQVTLSCSPISGHRSVSWYQQTPGQGLQFLFEYFSETQRNKGNFPGRFSGRQFSNSRSEMNVSTLELGDSALYLCASSSTGGESEKLFFGSGTQLSVL.

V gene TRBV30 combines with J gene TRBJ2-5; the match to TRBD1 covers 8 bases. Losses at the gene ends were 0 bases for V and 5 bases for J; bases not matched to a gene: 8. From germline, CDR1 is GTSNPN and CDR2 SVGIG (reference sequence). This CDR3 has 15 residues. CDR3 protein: CAWSVDTGGGETQYF. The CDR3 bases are TGTGCCTGGAGTGTGGATACAGGGGGTGGGGAGACCCAGTACTTC. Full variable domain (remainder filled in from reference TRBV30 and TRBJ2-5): SQTIHQWPATLVQPVGSPLSLECTVEGTSNPNLYWYRQAAGRGLQLLFYSVGIGQISSEVPQNLSASRPQDRQFILSSKKLLLSDSGFYLCAWSVDTGGGETQYFGPGTRLLVL.

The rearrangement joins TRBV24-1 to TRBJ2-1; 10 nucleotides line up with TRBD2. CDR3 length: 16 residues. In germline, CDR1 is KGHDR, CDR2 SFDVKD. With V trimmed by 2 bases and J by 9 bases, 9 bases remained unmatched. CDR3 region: CATSDSRLAGVGEQFF. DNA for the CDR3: TGTGCCACCAGTGATTCAAGACTAGCGGGCGTAGGTGAGCAGTTCTTC.

The DNA for the CDR3 is TGTGCCAGCAGTTCAGGGGACAGGCAGAACACCGGGGAGCTGTTTTTT. Protein: CASSSGDRQNTGELFF. The chain is built from TRBV27 and TRBJ2-2; 8 nucleotides agree with TRBD1. This CDR3 region has 16 residues. J was trimmed by 1 base and V by 4 bases; bases with no gene match: 5. Germline-derived CDR1 and CDR2 are MNHEY and SMNVEV (reference sequence).

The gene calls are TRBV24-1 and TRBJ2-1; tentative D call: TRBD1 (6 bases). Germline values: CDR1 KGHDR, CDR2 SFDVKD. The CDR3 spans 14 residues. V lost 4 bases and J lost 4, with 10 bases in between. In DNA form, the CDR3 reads TGTGCCACCAGTGACATACAGGGATACAATGAGCAGTTCTTC. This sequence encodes CATSDIQGYNEQFF.

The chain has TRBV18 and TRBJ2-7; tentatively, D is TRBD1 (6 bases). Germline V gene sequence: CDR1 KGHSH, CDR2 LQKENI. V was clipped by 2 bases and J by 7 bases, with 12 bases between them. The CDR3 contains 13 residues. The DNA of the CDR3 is TGTGCCAGCTCACCAGGGGGCCCAGGAGAGCAGTACTTC. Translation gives CASSPGGPGEQYF.

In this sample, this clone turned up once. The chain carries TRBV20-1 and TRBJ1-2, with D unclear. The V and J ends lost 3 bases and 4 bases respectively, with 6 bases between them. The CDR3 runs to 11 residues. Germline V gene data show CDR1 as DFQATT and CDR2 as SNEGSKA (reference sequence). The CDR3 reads CSASNLYGYTF. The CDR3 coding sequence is TGCAGTGCTAGTAATCTCTATGGCTACACCTTC.

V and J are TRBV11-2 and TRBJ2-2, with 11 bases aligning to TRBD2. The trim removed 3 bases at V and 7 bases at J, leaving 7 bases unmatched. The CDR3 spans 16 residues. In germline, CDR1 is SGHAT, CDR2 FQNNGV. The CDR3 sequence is CASSFSSGRAYGELFF. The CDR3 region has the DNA TGTGCCAGCAGCTTTAGTAGCGGGAGGGCCTACGGGGAGCTGTTTTTT.

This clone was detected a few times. CDR3 DNA: TGTGCCAGCAGTTACGTCGCGGGGTATAGCGGGGAGCTGTTTTTT. Its protein is CASSYVAGYSGELFF. The chain employs TRBV6-2 or TRBV6-3 and TRBJ2-2; D is perhaps TRBD2 (6 bases). The CDR3 loop spans 15 amino acids. Germline assignment: CDR1 MNHEY and CDR2 SVGEGT. The V and J ends lost 2 bases and 7 bases respectively, with 14 bases between them.

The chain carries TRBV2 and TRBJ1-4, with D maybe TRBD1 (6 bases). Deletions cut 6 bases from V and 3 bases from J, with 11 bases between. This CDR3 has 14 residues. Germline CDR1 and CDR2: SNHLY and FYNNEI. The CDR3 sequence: CASSQGKSNEKLFF. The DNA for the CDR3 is TGTGCCAGCAGCCAGGGGAAATCTAATGAAAAACTGTTTTTT. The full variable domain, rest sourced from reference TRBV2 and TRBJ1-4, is EPEVTQTPSHQVTQMGQEVILRCVPISNHLYFYWYRQILGQKVEFLVSFYNNEISEKSEIFDDQFSVERPDGSNFTLKIRSTKLEDSAMYFCASSQGKSNEKLFFGSGTQLSVL.

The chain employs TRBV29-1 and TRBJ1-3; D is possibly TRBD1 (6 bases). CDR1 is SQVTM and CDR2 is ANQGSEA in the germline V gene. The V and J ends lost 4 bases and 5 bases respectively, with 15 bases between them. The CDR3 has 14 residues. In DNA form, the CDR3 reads TGCAGCGTTGCCTGGGGAACAGGGAGAAACACCATATATTTT. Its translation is CSVAWGTGRNTIYF.

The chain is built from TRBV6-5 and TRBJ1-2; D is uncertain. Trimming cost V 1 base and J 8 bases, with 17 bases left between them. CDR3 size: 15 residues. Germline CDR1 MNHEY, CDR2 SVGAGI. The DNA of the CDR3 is TGTGCCAGCAGTTACTTCCCCAACACCCCCTGGGGCTACACCTTC. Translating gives CASSYFPNTPWGYTF.

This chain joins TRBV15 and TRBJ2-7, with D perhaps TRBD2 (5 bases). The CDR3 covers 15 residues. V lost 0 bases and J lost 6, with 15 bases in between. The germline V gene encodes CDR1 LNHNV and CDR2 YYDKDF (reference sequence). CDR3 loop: CATSRDSRPEGEQYF. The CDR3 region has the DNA TGTGCCACCAGCAGAGATTCTCGTCCCGAGGGCGAGCAGTACTTC.

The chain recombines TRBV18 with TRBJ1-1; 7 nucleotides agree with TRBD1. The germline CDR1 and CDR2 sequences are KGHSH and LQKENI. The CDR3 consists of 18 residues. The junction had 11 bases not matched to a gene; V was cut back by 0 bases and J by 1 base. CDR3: CASSPPRRGIPRNTEAFF. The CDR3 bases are TGTGCCAGCTCACCACCGCGCAGGGGGATACCTCGGAACACTGAAGCTTTCTTT.

The CDR3 spells CASSEGHLATNTGELFF. The CDR3 nucleotides read TGCGCCAGCAGCGAGGGACACCTCGCCACAAACACCGGGGAGCTGTTTTTT. The gene calls are TRBV5-1 and TRBJ2-2; possibly TRBD1 for D (6 bases). CDR3 length: 17 residues. V lost 4 bases to trimming and J lost 2 bases, with 18 bases between them. Germline CDR1 and CDR2: SGHRS and YFSETQ.

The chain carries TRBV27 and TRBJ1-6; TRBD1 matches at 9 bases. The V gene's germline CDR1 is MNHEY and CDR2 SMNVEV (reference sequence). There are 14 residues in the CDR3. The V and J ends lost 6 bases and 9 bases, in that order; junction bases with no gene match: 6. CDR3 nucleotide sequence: TGTGCCAGCAGGGAGGGACAGGGACGTTCACCCCTCCACTTT. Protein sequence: CASREGQGRSPLHF.

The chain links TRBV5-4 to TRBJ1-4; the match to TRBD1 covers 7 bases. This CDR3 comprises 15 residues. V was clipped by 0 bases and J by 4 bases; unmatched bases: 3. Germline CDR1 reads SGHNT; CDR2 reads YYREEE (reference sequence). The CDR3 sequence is CASSLGGTDNEKLFF. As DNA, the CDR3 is TGTGCCAGCAGCTTGGGGGGGACAGATAATGAAAAACTGTTTTTT.

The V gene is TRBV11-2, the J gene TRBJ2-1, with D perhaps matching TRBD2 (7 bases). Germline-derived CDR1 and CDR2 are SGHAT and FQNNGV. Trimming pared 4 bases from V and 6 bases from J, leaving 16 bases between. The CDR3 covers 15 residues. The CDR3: CASSSIRGAANEQFF. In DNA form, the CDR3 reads TGTGCCAGCAGCTCAATACGGGGGGCTGCCAATGAGCAGTTCTTC. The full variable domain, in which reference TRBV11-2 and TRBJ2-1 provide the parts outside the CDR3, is EAGVAQSPRYKIIEKRQSVAFWCNPISGHATLYWYQQILGQGPKLLIQFQNNGVVDDSQLPKDRFSAERLKGVDSTLKIQPAKLEDSAVYLCASSSIRGAANEQFFGPGTRLTVL.

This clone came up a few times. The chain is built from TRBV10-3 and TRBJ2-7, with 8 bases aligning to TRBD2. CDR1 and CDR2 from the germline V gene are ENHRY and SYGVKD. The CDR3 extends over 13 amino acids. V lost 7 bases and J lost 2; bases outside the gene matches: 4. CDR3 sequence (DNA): TGTGCCATCACTCGGGGGGGTACCTACGAGCAGTACTTC. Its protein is CAITRGGTYEQYF.

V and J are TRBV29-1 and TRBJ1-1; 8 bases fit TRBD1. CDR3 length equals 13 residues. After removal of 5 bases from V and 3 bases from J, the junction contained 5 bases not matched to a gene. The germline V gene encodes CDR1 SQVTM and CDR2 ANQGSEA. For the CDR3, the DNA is TGCAGCGTTAAGGGACAGGAGGACACTGAAGCTTTCTTT. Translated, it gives CSVKGQEDTEAFF.

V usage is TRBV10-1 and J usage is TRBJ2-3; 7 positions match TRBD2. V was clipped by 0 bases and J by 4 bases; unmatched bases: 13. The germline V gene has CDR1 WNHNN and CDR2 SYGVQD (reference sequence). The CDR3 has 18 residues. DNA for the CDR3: TGCGCCAGCAGTGAGTCAGGTAGCGGGTACCAGTCACCAGATACGCAGTATTTT. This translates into CASSESGSGYQSPDTQYF.

The CDR3 DNA reads TGTGCCAGCAGTTTAGGCGGGGCCTCCTACAATGAGCAGTTCTTC. Its protein product is CASSLGGASYNEQFF. This rearrangement joins TRBV28 to TRBJ2-1, with D tentatively TRBD2 (6 bases). V lost 2 bases and J lost 0, with 8 bases in between. Germline V gene data show CDR1 as MDHEN and CDR2 as SYDVKM. The length of the CDR3 is 15 residues.

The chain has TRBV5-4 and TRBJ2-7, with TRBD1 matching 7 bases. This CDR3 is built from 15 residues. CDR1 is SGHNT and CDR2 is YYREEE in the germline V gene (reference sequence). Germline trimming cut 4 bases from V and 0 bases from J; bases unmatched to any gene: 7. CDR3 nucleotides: TGTGCCAGCAGCCCGTCGGGACAGATCTCCTACGAGCAGTACTTC. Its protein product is CASSPSGQISYEQYF.

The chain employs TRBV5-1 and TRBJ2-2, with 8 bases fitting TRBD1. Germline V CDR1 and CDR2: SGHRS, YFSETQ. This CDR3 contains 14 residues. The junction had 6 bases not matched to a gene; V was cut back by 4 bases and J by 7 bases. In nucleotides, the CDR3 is TGCGCCAGCAGCACAGGACAGGGCGGCGGGGAGCTGTTTTTT. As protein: CASSTGQGGGELFF.

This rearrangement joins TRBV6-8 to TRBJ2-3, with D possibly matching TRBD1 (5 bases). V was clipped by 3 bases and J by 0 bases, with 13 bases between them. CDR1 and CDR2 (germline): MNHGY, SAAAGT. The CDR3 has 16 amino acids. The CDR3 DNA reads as TGTGCCAGCAGTTATTCAGGGCGATCTAGCACAGATACGCAGTATTTT. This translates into CASSYSGRSSTDTQYF.

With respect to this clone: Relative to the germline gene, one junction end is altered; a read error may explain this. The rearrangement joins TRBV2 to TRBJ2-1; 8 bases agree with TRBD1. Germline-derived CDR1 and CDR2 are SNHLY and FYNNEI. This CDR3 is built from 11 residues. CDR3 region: CASSDQGAHLF. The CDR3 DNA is TGTGCCAGCAGTGACCAGGGGGCGCATCTCTTC.

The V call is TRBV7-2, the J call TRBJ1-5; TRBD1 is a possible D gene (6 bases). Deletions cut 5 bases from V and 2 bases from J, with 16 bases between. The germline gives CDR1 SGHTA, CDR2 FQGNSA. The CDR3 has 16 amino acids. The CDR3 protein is CASSPRSGVGNQPQHF. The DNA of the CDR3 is TGTGCCAGCAGCCCCCGCTCAGGGGTCGGCAATCAGCCCCAGCATTTT.